This T cell receptor beta chain derives from a study of blood T cell repertoires in COVID-19. At the level of the study: Spain, Italy and the United States supplied samples that represented acute and convalescent COVID-19.

Authors' methods: Cell counts per sample came from amplifying reference gene primers. Assay: immunoSEQ multiplex PCR; the TCRdb copy retains only in-frame clones and omits some. The V and J calls and the clone size are those of that table, but D and trimming were determined from the DNA. This table has approximately 230,000 clones, 75% to 90% appearing once. Trimming removed 0 bases at V and 5 bases at J, with 14 bases between. The CDR3 consists of 15 residues. CDR1 and CDR2 (germline): SGHRS, YFSETQ. Participants came from roughly 24 US areas, aged about 18 to 90 years. Clinical history as reported by participants underpinned cohort assignment.

J is TRBJ2-5 and V is TRBV5-1; D is perhaps TRBD1 (6 bases). This clonotype originated in a woman aged 25 to 39 with acute COVID-19. Sequencing was performed on PBMCs or T cells enriched from blood (not recorded which). The CDR3 reads CASSLAGLQGETQYF. The CDR3, as DNA: TGCGCCAGCAGCTTGGCCGGACTGCAGGGGGAGACCCAGTACTTC.